The rows below give T cell receptor beta chains drawn from one sample of a study of metastatic and nonmetastatic thyroid tumors. TCRdb re-called the PCR reads with MiXCR. The data contain roughly 25,000 clones, around 25% of them singletons. The sequenced sample was tumor tissue. These receptors came from a male donor with papillary thyroid cancer or a benign thyroid nodule (not recorded which). Some clones in this sample may be carry-over from other donors' samples. Both conserved end residues are part of each CDR3. A D gene is named only where the DNA matches it firmly. The size field is filled for only some rows; it gives once, few, many or a size class.

clone_size j_call d_call v_call cdr3_nt cdr3_aa
- TRBJ2-7 TRBD2 TRBV6-1 TGTGCCAGCAGTGAAGGGACTAGCGGGAGTTACGAGCAGTACTTC CASSEGTSGSYEQYF
many TRBJ2-7 - TRBV20-1 TGCAGTGCTAGCGATTACGGGGGTTCCTACGAGCAGTACTTC CSASDYGGSYEQYF
many TRBJ2-3 - TRBV25-1 TGTGCCAGCAGTTGGTCCACAGATACGCAGTATTTT CASSWSTDTQYF
medium-sized TRBJ2-1 TRBD2 TRBV6-1 TGTGCCAGCGATACCGGGACTAGCTCTTTCGATGAGCAGTTCTTC CASDTGTSSFDEQFF
once TRBJ2-1 TRBD1 TRBV5-4 TGTGCCAGCAGCTCGGGACAGGGGGGTGTCGCTGAGCAGTTCTTC CASSSGQGGVAEQFF
few TRBJ1-2 - TRBV6-1 TGTGCCAGCAGTGAAACCCTCAGGGTAGGGGATTTCTACACCTTC CASSETLRVGDFYTF
once TRBJ2-6 - TRBV24-1 TGTGCCACCAGTGGGGAGCGGGCCTCTGGGGGCAACGTCCTGACTTTC CATSGERASGGNVLTF
many TRBJ2-4 - TRBV15 TGTGCCACCAGCAGAGATCTGGGGGCCAAAAACATTCAGTACTTC CATSRDLGAKNIQYF
many TRBJ2-4 TRBD2 TRBV27 TGTGCCAGCAGTCCGGGACTAGCGGAGGGAGGCAAAAACATTCAGTACTTC CASSPGLAEGGKNIQYF
- TRBJ1-4 - TRBV5-6 TGTGCCAGCAGCTCGTTAGGAAGGGAGAACGAAAAACTGTTTTTT CASSSLGRENEKLFF
many TRBJ2-7 - TRBV28 TGTGCCAGCAGTCCTTTGGGGAGGGACAGGGAGCAGTACTTC CASSPLGRDREQYF
many TRBJ2-5 - TRBV15 TGTGCCACCAGCAGAGATCCGTCCGAGACCCAGTACTTC CATSRDPSETQYF
many TRBJ2-5 TRBD1 TRBV19 TGTGCCAGTAGTACAGGACAGGGGTGGGAGACCCAGTACTTC CASSTGQGWETQYF
- TRBJ1-5 - TRBV6-6 TGTGCCAGCAGAGGAGGGGGACCCGGTACTTATAGCAATCAGCCCCAGCATTTT CASRGGGPGTYSNQPQHF
many TRBJ2-7 TRBD2 TRBV5-4 TGTGCCAGCAGCTTCGGCGGGAGTGGCGGCTACGAGCAGTACTTC CASSFGGSGGYEQYF
many TRBJ2-3 TRBD2 TRBV7-2 TGTGCCAGCAGCTTAAGTTTCGAGGGAGGGCAAACAGATACGCAGTATTTT CASSLSFEGGQTDTQYF
many TRBJ2-1 TRBD2 TRBV6-4 TGTGCCAGCAGTGACGAGGCGGGAGCTGGCAATGAGCAGTTCTTC CASSDEAGAGNEQFF
- TRBJ2-7 TRBD2 TRBV6-1 TGTGGCAGTAGTGAAATCGGACTAGCGGGGTTCTACGAGAAGTACTTC CGSSEIGLAGFYEKYF
many TRBJ2-6 - TRBV6-4 TGTGCCAGCAGTGAACAGGCTGGCGCTGGGGCCAACGTCCTGACTTTC CASSEQAGAGANVLTF
many TRBJ2-2 - TRBV7-8 TGTGCCAGCAGCTTAGCTATCCCCTCTACCGGGGAGCTGTTTTTT CASSLAIPSTGELFF
- TRBJ2-7 - TRBV20-1 TGCAGTGCCCGCGGGACAGACGAGAACTACGATCAGTACTTC CSARGTDENYDQYF
many TRBJ1-1 - TRBV5-1 TGCGCCAGCAGCCTCTGGGAGAACACTGAAGCTTTCTTT CASSLWENTEAFF
- TRBJ2-7 TRBD1 TRBV11-2 TGTGCCAGCAGCCCCGGGACAGGTAACTACGTGCAGTACTTC CASSPGTGNYVQYF
many TRBJ1-4 - TRBV29-1 TGCAGCGTTCAGGGGCTCACCGAAAAACTGTTTTTT CSVQGLTEKLFF
- TRBJ2-5 - TRBV20-1 TGCAGTTCTAGGGTGGGTCCGGAGACCCAGTACTTC CSSRVGPETQYF
many TRBJ1-5 - TRBV6-5 TGTGCCAGCAGTTACTCCTGGACACCTAGCCAGCCCCAGCATTTT CASSYSWTPSQPQHF
- TRBJ2-7 - TRBV20-1 TGCAGTGCTATGCCCGGGGTACAGTGGTTCTCCTACGAGCAGTACTTC CSAMPGVQWFSYEQYF
many TRBJ1-4 - TRBV4-3 TGCGCCAGCAGCCAAGATCTCCTGGATGAAAAACTGTTTTTT CASSQDLLDEKLFF
many TRBJ1-2 - TRBV28 TGTGCCAGCAGTTTAATAAGGGGCGCGGAATATGGCTACACCTTC CASSLIRGAEYGYTF
medium-sized TRBJ2-7 - TRBV12-3/TRBV12-4 TGTGCCAGCAGTTTAGCCAGGGCCTACGAGCAGTACTTC CASSLARAYEQYF
many TRBJ1-3 - TRBV20-1 TGCAGTGCTAGTACGATCTGGGGGCGAGACTCTGGAAACACCATATATTTT CSASTIWGRDSGNTIYF
few TRBJ2-5 - TRBV6-2/TRBV6-3 TGTGCCAGCAGTGCGCGGACTGGGGTCCTACAACAGACCCAGTACTTC CASSARTGVLQQTQYF
many TRBJ1-4 TRBD1 TRBV3-1 TGTGCCAGCAGCCAAGGGACAGGGGGTGAAAAACTGTTTTTT CASSQGTGGEKLFF
- TRBJ2-7 TRBD1 TRBV20-1 TGCAGTGCCCTAGCCCCGGGACAGGGCTCCTACGAGCAGTACTTC CSALAPGQGSYEQYF
- TRBJ1-1 TRBD1 TRBV20-1 TGCAGTTCTATCGTGACAGGGCCCCGCGAAGCTTTCTTT CSSIVTGPREAFF
many TRBJ1-2 - TRBV11-2 TGTGCCAGCAGCTTAATGTCAGGGGTTGTTAACTATGGCTACACCTTC CASSLMSGVVNYGYTF
many TRBJ2-7 TRBD2 TRBV15 TGTGCCACCAGCAGAGGGGGGGGGGACTACGAGCAGTACTTC CATSRGGGDYEQYF
many TRBJ1-2 - TRBV9 TGTGCCAGCAGCGCATATAATAACCCTTATGGCTACACCTTC CASSAYNNPYGYTF
many TRBJ2-3 - TRBV14 TGTGCCAGCAGCCAACTGGGAGATACGCAGTATTTT CASSQLGDTQYF
many TRBJ2-7 - TRBV7-9 TGTGCCAGCAGCTTATCGGGGGCCGCCCCCTACAAGCAGTACTTC CASSLSGAAPYKQYF
- TRBJ1-6 - TRBV6-1 TGTGCCAGCATCCTGGGGCAGGGCGGCTCACCCCTCCACTTT CASILGQGGSPLHF
few TRBJ2-7 - TRBV20-1 TGCAGTGCTACGAAGAGGGGGTGTGAGGCGGGGAGGTACGAGCAGTACTTC CSATKRGCEAGRYEQYF
many TRBJ2-7 - TRBV7-4 TGTGCCAGCAGGGGGGTTTCCTACGAGCAGTACTTC CASRGVSYEQYF
many TRBJ2-3 TRBD2 TRBV19 TGTGCCAGTTCCACGGACGGGGGGACCACAGATACGCAGTATTTT CASSTDGGTTDTQYF
many TRBJ1-4 - TRBV6-1 TGTGCCAGCAGGCGGGGGGACCGAGGTGAAAAACTGTTTTTT CASRRGDRGEKLFF
- TRBJ2-7 TRBD2 TRBV4-1 TGCGCCAGCAGCCAAGATCGGGGAGGGTTCTACGAGCAGTACTTC CASSQDRGGFYEQYF
many TRBJ1-5 - TRBV12-3/TRBV12-4 TGTGCCAGCAGCCGACAGAAGTATCAGCCCCAGCATTTT CASSRQKYQPQHF
many TRBJ2-3 - TRBV19 TGTGCCAGTGCGGGAAGGAGCACAGATACGCAGTATTTT CASAGRSTDTQYF
many TRBJ2-5 - TRBV7-8 TGTGCCAGCAGCTTAGCGACGGGAGTCGAGACCCAGTACTTC CASSLATGVETQYF
medium-sized TRBJ2-5 - TRBV28 TGTGCCAGCAAGAGGGGGAGGGCCGGTGAGACCCAGTACTTC CASKRGRAGETQYF
- TRBJ2-3 - TRBV9 TGTGCCAGCAGCGTAGCTCCATCTGGAGGGGGGCCTAGCACAGATACGCAGTATTTT CASSVAPSGGGPSTDTQYF
medium-sized TRBJ2-7 TRBD1 TRBV20-1 TGCAGTGCTAGACGAGGGACAGGGGGCGCTCCCTACGAGCAGTACTTC CSARRGTGGAPYEQYF
medium-sized TRBJ2-7 TRBD2 TRBV6-1 TGTGCCAGCAGTGAAGCTAGCGGGAGCTCCTACGAGCAGTACTTC CASSEASGSSYEQYF
many TRBJ2-1 TRBD2 TRBV30 TGTGCCTGGAGGGGGATGACTAGCGGGAGGGCCGTCACCTACAATGAGCAGTTCTTC CAWRGMTSGRAVTYNEQFF
- TRBJ1-2 TRBD1 TRBV6-1 TGTGCCAGAACGCACCGGACAGGGCGAGGGTTCCGTTATGGATACACCTTC CARTHRTGRGFRYGYTF
- TRBJ2-5 - TRBV20-1 TGCAGTGCTAGAGCTCCTACAGGGAAAGAGACCAAGTACTTC CSARAPTGKETKYF
- TRBJ2-7 - TRBV10-3 TGTGCCATCATTGAGTCGACCAGCGCCCCCTACGAGCAGTACTTC CAIIESTSAPYEQYF
many TRBJ1-5 - TRBV5-1 TGCGCCAGCAGCCTGGGGGGTAGTAGCAATCAGCCCCAGCATTTT CASSLGGSSNQPQHF